This T cell receptor (beta chain) was identified during a study of spatial heterogeneity in lung cancer. The sample's time point: sample taken at primary tumor resection. One entry per CDR3 protein, called by TCRdb with MiXCR from the 5' RACE reads. This sample has about 21,000 distinct CDR3 sequences, with 3.5% to 5.5% found just once. This CDR3 comprises 15 residues. Trimming removed 6 bases at V and 3 bases at J, with 14 bases between. Germline V gives CDR1 MNHEY, CDR2 SVGAGI. This clonotype was recorded at least ten times. The chain links TRBV6-5 to TRBJ2-2, with D maybe TRBD1 (6 bases). The clonotype comes from a male donor with early-stage non-small cell lung cancer. This specimen was PBMCs, taken at surgery. The chain's CDR3 is CASRLGGLYTGELFF. CDR3 DNA sequence: TGTGCCAGCAGGCTAGGGGGATTATACACCGGGGAGCTGTTTTTT.